The count of the clone carrying this T cell receptor (beta chain) is one. As yet, its antigen is unknown. It was the approximately 130-subject validation cohort, separate from the approximately 700-subject first cohort, to which the donors belonged. The data stem from a study of cytomegalovirus exposure and HLA in healthy donors. The method was immunoSEQ multiplex PCR; TCRdb's version includes in-frame clones alone and lacks a portion of them. The profile shows 90,000 or so clones, 85% of them singletons. The study's findings and limits: According to the study, around 180 TCR beta chains were cytomegalovirus-associated.

The TCR originated in a man aged 18 to 30 in good health and CMV-seropositive. The sequenced sample consisted of PBMCs.

The CDR3 DNA reads as TGTGCCAGCAGCGAGGGACAGGGGCTTGAGGCCCAGTACTTC. It specifies CASSEGQGLEAQYF. The V gene is TRBV5-4, the J gene TRBJ2-5; TRBD1 agrees at 10 bases. The CDR3 sequence is 14 residues long. V shed 4 bases, J shed 9 bases, and the junction held 9 bases outside the gene matches. Germline values: CDR1 SGHNT, CDR2 YYREEE (reference sequence).